The source of this T cell receptor beta chain is a study of T cells after posttransplantation cyclophosphamide. At least ten counts were recorded for this clone. This CDR3 is 15 amino acids long. The V gene's germline CDR1 is SGHTA and CDR2 FQGNSA. V trimming: 4 bases; J trimming: 10 bases; junction bases outside the gene matches: 14. Using immunoSEQ multiplex PCR, the repertoire was profiled, and TCRdb retains in-frame clones only, with some absent. The sample yields tens of thousands of clones, without any singletons. The chain links TRBV7-2 to TRBJ2-7, with 9 bases lining up with TRBD2. The sequenced sample consisted of PBMCs. This clonotype was sampled from a man aged 40-50 years in good health, CMV-negative, and a related stem cell transplant donor. The CDR3 sequence is CASSSLVLAGSIQYF. The CDR3 DNA sequence: TGTGCCAGCAGCTCCCTCGTACTAGCGGGTTCAATTCAGTACTTC.